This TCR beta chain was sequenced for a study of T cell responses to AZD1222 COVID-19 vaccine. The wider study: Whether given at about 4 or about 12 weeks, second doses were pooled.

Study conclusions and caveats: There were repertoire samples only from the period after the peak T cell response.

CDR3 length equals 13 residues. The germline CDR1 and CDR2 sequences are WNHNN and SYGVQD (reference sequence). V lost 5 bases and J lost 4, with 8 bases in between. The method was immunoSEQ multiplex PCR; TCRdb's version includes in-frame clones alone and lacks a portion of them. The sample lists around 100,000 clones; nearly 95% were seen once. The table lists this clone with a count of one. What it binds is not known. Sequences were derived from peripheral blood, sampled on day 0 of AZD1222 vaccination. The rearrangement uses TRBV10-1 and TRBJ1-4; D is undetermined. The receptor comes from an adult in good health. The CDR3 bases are TGCGCCAGCAGTAGAAACCTTAATGAAAAACTGTTTTTT. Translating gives CASSRNLNEKLFF.